A single sample gave rise to the 15 T cell receptor beta chains below, sequenced in a study of cytomegalovirus exposure and HLA in healthy donors. A multiplex PCR was run with 60 Vbeta primers and 13 Jbeta primers. Only in-frame clones appear in the TCRdb table, and some are missing; sequencing was by immunoSEQ multiplex PCR. The sample carries about 300,000 clones, 75% to 90% recorded once. Sequenced: PBMCs. The receptors come from a man aged 35 to 55 in good health and CMV-seropositive.

CDR3 sequence: CASSQEGAGGPFGYTF. CDR3 DNA: TGCGCCAGCAGCCAAGAGGGGGCGGGGGGTCCTTTTGGCTACACCTTC. The chain employs TRBV4-1 and TRBJ1-2; perhaps TRBD1 as D (6 bases). The germline V gene encodes CDR1 MGHRA and CDR2 YSYEKL. This CDR3 is built from 16 residues. The V end lost 0 bases, the J end lost 7 bases, and 18 bases lay between the germline ends.

As DNA, the CDR3 is TGTGCCAGCAGTTATTACAGGGGGACCGGGGAGCTGTTTTTT. It encodes CASSYYRGTGELFF. The rearrangement links TRBV6-5 to TRBJ2-2; 8 bases line up with TRBD1. J lost 5 bases, V lost 3 bases, and 2 bases had no gene match. Germline loops: CDR1 MNHEY, CDR2 SVGAGI. This CDR3 comprises 14 residues.

The chain couples TRBV11-3 to TRBJ1-2; D gene ambiguous. V dropped 5 bases and J dropped 6 bases, with 13 bases sitting between them. This CDR3 is 13 amino acids long. Germline V gene data show CDR1 as SGHNT and CDR2 as YENEEA. This CDR3 reads CASSPGSGHGYTF. The CDR3 DNA is TGTGCCAGCAGCCCGGGGTCCGGACATGGCTACACCTTC.

This clone was seen more than once but under ten times. Other DNA sequences from this sample encode an identical CDR3 as well. V is TRBV7-2 and J is TRBJ1-1, with D unclear. Trimming took off 1 base at V and 1 base at J, with 4 bases between the two ends. This CDR3 is 13 amino acids long. Germline values: CDR1 SGHTA, CDR2 FQGNSA. DNA of the CDR3: TGTGCCAGCAGCTTAGGGCAGAACACTGAAGCTTTCTTT. Its translation: CASSLGQNTEAFF.

This clone was observed a handful of times. The gene calls are TRBV28 and TRBJ2-7; 13 bases map to TRBD2. Germline V CDR1 and CDR2: MDHEN, SYDVKM. This CDR3 has 17 residues. The V segment lost 10 bases and the J segment 2 bases; nucleotides outside the gene matches: 14. The CDR3 region is CAITGRTSGRTAYEQYF. The CDR3 DNA follows: TGTGCCATCACGGGCCGGACTAGCGGGAGAACGGCCTACGAGCAGTACTTC.

This CDR3 is CASSLGAGPNNEQFF. The CDR3 DNA is TGTGCCAGCTCACTTGGGGCAGGGCCTAACAATGAGCAGTTCTTC. The J gene is TRBJ2-1, the V gene TRBV18; a weak D match, TRBD1 (5 bases). V lost 4 bases, J lost 5 bases, and 15 bases lay in between. Germline values: CDR1 KGHSH, CDR2 LQKENI. This CDR3 contains 15 residues.

The chain combines TRBV10-3 with TRBJ1-6, with TRBD1 as a possible D gene (6 bases). In germline, CDR1 is ENHRY, CDR2 SYGVKD. This CDR3 spans 13 amino acids. Deletions cut 6 bases from V and 10 bases from J, with 13 bases between. The CDR3 loop is CAIRREGVSPLHF. The DNA for the CDR3 is TGTGCCATCAGGAGGGAGGGGGTCTCACCCCTCCACTTT.

The chain couples TRBV23-1 to TRBJ2-1; D may be TRBD1 (6 bases). TRBV23-1 is sorted into the ORF group, with uncertain function. Trimming cost V 0 bases and J 12 bases, with 24 bases left between them. The CDR3 spans 17 residues. The CDR3 loop is CASSQSPSRQAPRGQFF. The DNA for the CDR3 is TGCGCCAGCAGTCAATCCCCCTCAAGACAGGCCCCTCGGGGGCAGTTCTTC.

This chain's CDR3 is CASSLAGTSGVTDTQYF. In DNA form, the CDR3 reads TGTGCCAGCAGCTTAGCCGGGACTAGCGGGGTCACAGATACGCAGTATTTT. The rearrangement uses TRBV7-9 and TRBJ2-3, with TRBD2 matching 13 bases. Trimming took 0 bases from V and 2 from J; bases not matched to a gene: 2. CDR1 is SEHNR and CDR2 is FQNEAQ in the germline V gene (reference sequence). The CDR3 is 17 residues long. The full variable domain, in which reference TRBV7-9 and TRBJ2-3 provide the parts outside the CDR3, is DTGVSQNPRHKITKRGQNVTFRCDPISEHNRLYWYRQTLGQGPEFLTYFQNEAQLEKSRLLSDRFSAERPKGSFSTLEIQRTEQGDSAMYLCASSLAGTSGVTDTQYFGPGTRLTVL.

The J gene is TRBJ1-1, the V gene TRBV5-5; 8 positions agree with TRBD1. Unmatched junction bases numbered 6, after V lost 3 bases and J lost 5 bases. The germline V gene encodes CDR1 SGHKS and CDR2 YYEKEE (reference sequence). The CDR3 runs 14 residues. CDR3 sequence: CASSWGTGGTEAFF. The DNA for the CDR3 is TGTGCCAGCAGCTGGGGGACAGGAGGTACTGAAGCTTTCTTT.

The V gene is TRBV9, the J gene TRBJ2-3; D is possibly TRBD2 (5 bases). Germline assignment: CDR1 SGDLS and CDR2 YYNGEE. Deletions cut 4 bases from V and 0 bases from J, with 18 bases between. The CDR3 covers 17 residues. CDR3 sequence reads: CASSKGMAGSSTDTQYF. The CDR3 bases are TGTGCCAGCAGCAAAGGCATGGCGGGCTCTAGCACAGATACGCAGTATTTT.

This clone was observed a handful of times. The chain carries TRBV18 and TRBJ1-1, with D perhaps matching TRBD1 (6 bases). Per the germline V gene, CDR1 is KGHSH and CDR2 is LQKENI. V lost 3 bases and J lost 2, with 13 bases in between. The CDR3 extends over 15 amino acids. The CDR3 reads CASSPTDRINTEAFF. In DNA, the CDR3 is TGTGCCAGCTCACCGACGGACAGAATTAACACTGAAGCTTTCTTT.

V is TRBV13 and J is TRBJ2-7; 10 bases map to TRBD2. The CDR3 has 17 amino acids. V shed 1 base and J 5 bases; nucleotides not matched to a gene: 11. Germline values: CDR1 PRHDT, CDR2 FYEKMQ (reference sequence). CDR3 nucleotides: TGTGCCAGCAGCTTAGACCCCATGCTAGCGGGAGTACACGAGCAGTACTTC. Protein: CASSLDPMLAGVHEQYF.

This chain uses TRBV7-3 with TRBJ2-3; 11 positions agree with TRBD2. CDR1 is SGHTA and CDR2 is FQGTGA in the germline V gene. CDR3 length equals 16 residues. V gave up 5 bases and J gave up 3 bases; unmatched junction bases: 7. CDR3 nucleotide sequence: TGTGCCAGCAGCCCACGACCTAGCGGGAGGACAGATACGCAGTATTTT. This sequence encodes CASSPRPSGRTDTQYF.

V is TRBV5-5 and J is TRBJ2-5, with 11 nucleotides matching TRBD2. The CDR3 contains 17 residues. V dropped 2 bases and J dropped 0; count of bases not matched to a gene: 6. The germline V gene has CDR1 SGHKS and CDR2 YYEKEE (reference sequence). Written as DNA, the CDR3 is TGTGCCAGCAGCTTAAGATCGACTAGCGGGAACCAAGAGACCCAGTACTTC. Its protein product is CASSLRSTSGNQETQYF. Combining the CDR3 with reference TRBV5-5 and TRBJ2-5 gives the whole variable domain DAGVTQSPTHLIKTRGQQVTLRCSPISGHKSVSWYQQVLGQGPQFIFQYYEKEERGRGNFPDRFSARQFPNYSSELNVNALLLGDSALYLCASSLRSTSGNQETQYFGPGTRLLVL.